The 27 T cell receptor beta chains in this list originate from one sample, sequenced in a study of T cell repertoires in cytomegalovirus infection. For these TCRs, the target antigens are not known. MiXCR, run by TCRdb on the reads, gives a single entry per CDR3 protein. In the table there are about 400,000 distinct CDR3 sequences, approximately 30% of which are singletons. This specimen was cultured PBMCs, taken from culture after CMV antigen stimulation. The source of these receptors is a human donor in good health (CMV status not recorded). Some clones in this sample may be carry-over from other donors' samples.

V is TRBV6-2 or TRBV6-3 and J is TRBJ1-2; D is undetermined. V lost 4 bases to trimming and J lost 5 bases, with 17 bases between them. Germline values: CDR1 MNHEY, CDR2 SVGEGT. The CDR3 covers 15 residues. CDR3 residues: CASSSVAVPEYGYTF. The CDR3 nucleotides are TGTGCCAGCAGTTCAGTAGCGGTTCCCGAGTATGGCTACACCTTC.

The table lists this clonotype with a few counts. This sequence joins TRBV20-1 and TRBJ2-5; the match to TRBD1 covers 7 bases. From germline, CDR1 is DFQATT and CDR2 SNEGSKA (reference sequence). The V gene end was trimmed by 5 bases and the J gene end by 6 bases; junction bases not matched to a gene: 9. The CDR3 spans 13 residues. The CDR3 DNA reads TGCAGTGCTGCAGGACAGACAGGGAAGACCCAGTACTTC. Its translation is CSAAGQTGKTQYF.

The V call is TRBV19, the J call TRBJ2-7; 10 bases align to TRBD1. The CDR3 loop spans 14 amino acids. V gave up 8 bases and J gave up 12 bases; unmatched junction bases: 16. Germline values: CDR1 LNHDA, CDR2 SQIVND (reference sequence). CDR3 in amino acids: CASRPGQGSRMVYF. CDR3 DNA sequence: TGTGCCAGTCGTCCGGGACAGGGGTCTCGCATGGTGTACTTC.

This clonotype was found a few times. The chain's CDR3 is CASSDRDRGLLQPQHF. The CDR3 DNA follows: TGTGCCAGCAGCGACCGGGACAGGGGGCTGCTCCAACCCCAGCATTTT. The chain combines TRBV7-2 with TRBJ1-5; TRBD1 agrees at 12 bases. The V and J ends lost 5 bases and 10 bases, in that order; junction bases with no gene match: 12. The CDR3 runs to 16 residues. Germline assignment: CDR1 SGHTA and CDR2 FQGNSA. Using reference TRBV7-2 and TRBJ1-5 for the parts outside the CDR3, the full variable domain is GAGVSQSPSNKVTEKGKDVELRCDPISGHTALYWYRQSLGQGLEFLIYFQGNSAPDKSGLPSDRFSAERTGGSVSTLTIQRTQQEDSAVYLCASSDRDRGLLQPQHFGDGTRLSIL.

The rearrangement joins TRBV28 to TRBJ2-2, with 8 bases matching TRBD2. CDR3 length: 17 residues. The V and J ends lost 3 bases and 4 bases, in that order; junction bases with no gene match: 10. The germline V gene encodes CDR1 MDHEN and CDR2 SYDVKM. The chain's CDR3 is CASSLAGGSPSTGELFF. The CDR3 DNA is TGTGCCAGCAGTTTGGCGGGAGGCTCACCCAGCACCGGGGAGCTGTTTTTT.

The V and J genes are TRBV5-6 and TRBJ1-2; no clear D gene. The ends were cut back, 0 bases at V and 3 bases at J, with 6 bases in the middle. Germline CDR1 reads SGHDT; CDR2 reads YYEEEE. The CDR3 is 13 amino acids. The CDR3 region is CASSLGADYGYTF. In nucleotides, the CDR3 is TGTGCCAGCAGCTTGGGGGCCGACTATGGCTACACCTTC. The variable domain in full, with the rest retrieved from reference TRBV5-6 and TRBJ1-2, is DAGVTQSPTHLIKTRGQQVTLRCSPKSGHDTVSWYQQALGQGPQFIFQYYEEEERQRGNFPDRFSGHQFPNYSSELNVNALLLGDSALYLCASSLGADYGYTFGSGTRLTVV.

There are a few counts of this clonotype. The CDR3 DNA reads TGTGCCAGCAGGGCTGCCTTAGGCTCTGGGGCCAACGTCCTGACTTTC. As protein: CASRAALGSGANVLTF. V is TRBV10-3 and J is TRBJ2-6; weak D call: TRBD1 (5 bases). Germline assignment: CDR1 ENHRY and CDR2 SYGVKD. The length of the CDR3 is 16 residues. Trimming removed 10 bases at V and 0 bases at J, with 16 bases between.

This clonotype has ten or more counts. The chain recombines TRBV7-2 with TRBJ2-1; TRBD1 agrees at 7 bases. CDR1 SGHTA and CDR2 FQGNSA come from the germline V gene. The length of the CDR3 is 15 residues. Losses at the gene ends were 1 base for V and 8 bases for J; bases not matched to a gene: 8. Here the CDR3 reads CASSLVIGGVDEQFF. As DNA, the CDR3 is TGTGCCAGCAGCTTAGTTATAGGGGGCGTAGATGAGCAGTTCTTC.

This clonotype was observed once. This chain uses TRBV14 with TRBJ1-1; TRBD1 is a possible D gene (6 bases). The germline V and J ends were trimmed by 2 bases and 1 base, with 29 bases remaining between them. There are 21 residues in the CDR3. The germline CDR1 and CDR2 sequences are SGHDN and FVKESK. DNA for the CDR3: TGTGCCAGCAGCCAAAAGACACTGACCGGCAGGGGTGGGTCGAGGAACACTGAAGCTTTCTTT. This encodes CASSQKTLTGRGGSRNTEAFF.

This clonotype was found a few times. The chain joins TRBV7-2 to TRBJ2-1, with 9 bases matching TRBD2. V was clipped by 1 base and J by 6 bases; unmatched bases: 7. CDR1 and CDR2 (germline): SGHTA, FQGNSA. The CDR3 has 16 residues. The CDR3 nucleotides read TGTGCCAGCAGCTTAGTGTGGCGGGAGGGCCGCAATGAGCAGTTCTTC. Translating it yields CASSLVWREGRNEQFF.

The CDR3 sequence is CASSDGLVREYF. The DNA of the CDR3 is TGTGCCAGCAGCGATGGACTAGTTCGGGAGTATTTT. This chain links TRBV5-4 with TRBJ2-3; TRBD2 agrees at 7 bases. This CDR3 spans 12 amino acids. V lost 4 bases and J lost 13; bases outside the gene matches: 9. Germline V gene data show CDR1 as SGHNT and CDR2 as YYREEE (reference sequence).

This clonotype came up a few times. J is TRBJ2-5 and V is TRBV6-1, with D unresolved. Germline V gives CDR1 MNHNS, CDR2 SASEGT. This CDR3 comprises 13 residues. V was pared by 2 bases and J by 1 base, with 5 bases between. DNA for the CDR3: TGTGCCAGCAGTGAACAGCTCCAAGAGACCCAGTACTTC. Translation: CASSEQLQETQYF.

The CDR3 DNA reads TGTGCCAGCAGTTATTTCCCAGATACGCAGTATTTT. Its translation: CASSYFPDTQYF. The chain couples TRBV7-2 to TRBJ2-3; D is unresolved. The CDR3 spans 12 residues. V was pared by 6 bases and J by 4 bases, with 8 bases between. The germline V gene encodes CDR1 SGHTA and CDR2 FQGNSA.

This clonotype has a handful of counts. The CDR3 sequence is CASASDGFNYGYTF. The CDR3 DNA reads TGTGCCAGCGCTAGTGATGGGTTTAACTATGGCTACACCTTC. V is TRBV7-2 and J is TRBJ1-2; D gene unclear. This CDR3 has 14 residues. From germline, CDR1 is SGHTA and CDR2 FQGNSA. The V end lost 8 bases, the J end lost 1 base, and 14 bases lay between the germline ends. Using reference TRBV7-2 and TRBJ1-2 for the parts outside the CDR3, the full variable domain is GAGVSQSPSNKVTEKGKDVELRCDPISGHTALYWYRQSLGQGLEFLIYFQGNSAPDKSGLPSDRFSAERTGGSVSTLTIQRTQQEDSAVYLCASASDGFNYGYTFGSGTRLTVV.

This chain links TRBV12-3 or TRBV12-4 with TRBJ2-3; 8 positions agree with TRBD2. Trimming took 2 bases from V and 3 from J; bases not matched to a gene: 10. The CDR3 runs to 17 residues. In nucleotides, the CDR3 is TGTGCCAGCAGTTTAAGTTTGAGCGGGAGATCTACAGATACGCAGTATTTT. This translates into CASSLSLSGRSTDTQYF.

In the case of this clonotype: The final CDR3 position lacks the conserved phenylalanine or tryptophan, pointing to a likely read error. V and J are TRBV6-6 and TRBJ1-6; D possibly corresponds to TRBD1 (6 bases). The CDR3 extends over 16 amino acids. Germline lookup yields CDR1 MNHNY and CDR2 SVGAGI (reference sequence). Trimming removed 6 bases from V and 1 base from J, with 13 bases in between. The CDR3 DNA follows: TGTGCCAGCAGCCTCCAGGGGAGATCCTATAATTCACCCCTCCACGTT. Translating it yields CASSLQGRSYNSPLHV.

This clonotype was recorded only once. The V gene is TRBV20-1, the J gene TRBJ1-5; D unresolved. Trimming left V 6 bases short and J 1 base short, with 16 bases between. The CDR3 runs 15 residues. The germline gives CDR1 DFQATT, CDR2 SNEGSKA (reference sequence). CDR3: CSASSSHGSNQPQHF. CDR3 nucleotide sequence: TGCAGTGCGAGCTCGTCACATGGAAGCAATCAGCCCCAGCATTTT.

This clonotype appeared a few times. DNA of the CDR3: TGTGCCAGGGGACGGGACGATCGATTTCAAGAGACCCAGTACTTC. Translating it yields CARGRDDRFQETQYF. The rearrangement uses TRBV6-2 or TRBV6-3 and TRBJ2-5, with D tentatively TRBD1 or TRBD2 (5 bases each). V was pared by 9 bases and J by 2 bases, with 19 bases between. Germline V gene lookup returns CDR1 MNHEY and CDR2 SVGEGT. This CDR3 comprises 15 residues.

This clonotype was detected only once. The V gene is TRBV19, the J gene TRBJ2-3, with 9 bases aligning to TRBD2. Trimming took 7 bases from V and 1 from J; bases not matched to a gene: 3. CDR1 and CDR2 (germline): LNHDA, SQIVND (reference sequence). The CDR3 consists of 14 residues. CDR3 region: CASTAGGRTDTQYF. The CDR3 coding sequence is TGTGCCAGTACAGCGGGAGGACGCACAGATACGCAGTATTTT.

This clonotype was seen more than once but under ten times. The CDR3 bases are TGTGCCAGCAGTCCCGGGACAGGGATGGGCACTGAAGCTTTCTTT. Encoded protein: CASSPGTGMGTEAFF. The genes are TRBV6-1 and TRBJ1-1, with 9 bases lining up with TRBD1. The CDR3 runs to 15 residues. V lost 5 bases to trimming and J lost 4 bases; unmatched junction nucleotides: 8. Germline V lookup: CDR1 MNHNS, CDR2 SASEGT.

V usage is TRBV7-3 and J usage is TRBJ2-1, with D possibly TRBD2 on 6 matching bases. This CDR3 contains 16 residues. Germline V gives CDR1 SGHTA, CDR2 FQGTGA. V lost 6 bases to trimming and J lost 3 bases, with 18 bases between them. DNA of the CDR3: TGTGCCAGCAGTCTGAATCCGGGAGCATTCTACAATGAGCAGTTCTTC. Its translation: CASSLNPGAFYNEQFF.

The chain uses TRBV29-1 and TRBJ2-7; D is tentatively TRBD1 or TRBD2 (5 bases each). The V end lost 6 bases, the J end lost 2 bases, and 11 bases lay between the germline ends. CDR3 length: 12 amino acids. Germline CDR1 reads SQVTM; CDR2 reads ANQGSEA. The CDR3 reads CSVGPGPYEQYF. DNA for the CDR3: TGCAGCGTCGGCCCGGGACCCTACGAGCAGTACTTC.

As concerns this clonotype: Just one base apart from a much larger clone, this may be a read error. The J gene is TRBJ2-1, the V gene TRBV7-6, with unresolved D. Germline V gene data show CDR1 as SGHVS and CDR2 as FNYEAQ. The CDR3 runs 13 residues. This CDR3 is CASSFPGPKEQFF. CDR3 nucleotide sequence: TGTGCTAGCAGCTTTCCCGGCCCCAAAGAGCAGTTCTTC.

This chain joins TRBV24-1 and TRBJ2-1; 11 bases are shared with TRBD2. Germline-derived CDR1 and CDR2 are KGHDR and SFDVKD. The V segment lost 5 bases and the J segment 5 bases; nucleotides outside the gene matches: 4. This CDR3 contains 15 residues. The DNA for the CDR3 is TGTGCCACCAGTGGCCTGACTAGCGGGGACAATGAGCAGTTCTTC. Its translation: CATSGLTSGDNEQFF.

CDR3 DNA sequence: TGTGCCAGCAGTTTAACAGGCAGGGAAGGCTCTGGAAACACCATATATTTT. Translated: CASSLTGREGSGNTIYF. The chain uses TRBV12-3 or TRBV12-4 and TRBJ1-3; D is possibly TRBD1 (5 bases). This CDR3 region has 17 residues. Trimming left V 2 bases short and J 0 bases short, with 14 bases between.

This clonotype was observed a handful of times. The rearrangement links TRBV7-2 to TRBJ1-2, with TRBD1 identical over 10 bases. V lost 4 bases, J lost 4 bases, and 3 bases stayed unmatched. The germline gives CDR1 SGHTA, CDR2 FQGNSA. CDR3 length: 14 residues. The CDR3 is CASSWDRGSYGYTF. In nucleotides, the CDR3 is TGTGCCAGCAGCTGGGACAGGGGCTCCTATGGCTACACCTTC.

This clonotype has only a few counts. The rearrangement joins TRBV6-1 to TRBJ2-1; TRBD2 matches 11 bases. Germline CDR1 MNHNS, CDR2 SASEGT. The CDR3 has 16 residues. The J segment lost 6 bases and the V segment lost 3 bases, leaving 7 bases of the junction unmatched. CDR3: CASSDGGTSGGNEQFF. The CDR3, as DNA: TGTGCCAGCAGTGATGGGGGGACTAGCGGAGGCAATGAGCAGTTCTTC.